This T cell receptor (beta chain) came from a study of blood T cell repertoires in COVID-19. In the study overall: Samples came from the United States, Italy and Spain, spanning acute and convalescent COVID-19.

The CDR3 contains 13 residues. V lost 4 bases, J lost 5 bases, and 4 bases stayed unmatched. Per germline, CDR1 SGHNT and CDR2 YYREEE (reference sequence). Assay used: immunoSEQ multiplex PCR; TCRdb lists only in-frame clones, some missing. This sample carries 150,000 to 200,000 clones, 70% to 85% of them seen once, and the ten largest clones take around 7%. The Seattle patients joined while their infection was active and were tracked longitudinally afterward. Sequencing input: peripheral blood. The origin of this receptor is a woman aged 40 to 49 with COVID-19, enrolled during active disease. This chain uses TRBV5-4 with TRBJ2-7, with TRBD1 matching 9 bases. The CDR3: CASSRDRDNEQYV. DNA for the CDR3: TGTGCCAGCAGCCGGGACAGGGACAACGAGCAGTACGTC.